These T cell receptor beta chains were read from a single sample in a study of identical twins. One entry per CDR3 protein results from TCRdb running MiXCR on the 5' RACE reads. The sample has about 700,000 distinct CDR3 sequences, over 8.5% seen once. These data are also associated with another study on yellow fever vaccine responses in identical twins.

Sequencing was done on a sample of PBMCs. All receptors come from a woman younger than 35 in good health. Both conserved end residues are part of each CDR3. The D gene is left open where the match is weak. Size is omitted from some rows. Given values are once, few, many or a class for expanded clones.

D: -
V: TRBV7-9
length: 15
J: TRBJ1-4
size: few
DNA: TGTGCCAGCAGCTTCCTGGGTGAGGGGCATGAAAAACTGTTTTTT
CDR3: CASSFLGEGHEKLFF

D: -
V: TRBV7-9
length: 14
J: TRBJ1-6
size: many
DNA: TGTGCCAGCAGCCCGGAAGTGGGATATTCACCCCTCCACTTT
CDR3: CASSPEVGYSPLHF

D: TRBD1
V: TRBV5-6
length: 13
J: TRBJ1-1
size: -
DNA: TGTGCCAGCAGCTTGGACAGGGGGCCTGAAGCTTTCTTT
CDR3: CASSLDRGPEAFF

D: TRBD1
V: TRBV12-3/TRBV12-4
length: 16
J: TRBJ2-3
size: few
DNA: TGTGCCAGCAGTCGCCAGACAGGGGGCAGGACAGATACGCAGTATTTT
CDR3: CASSRQTGGRTDTQYF

D: TRBD2
V: TRBV3-1
length: 15
J: TRBJ2-2
size: few
DNA: TGTGCCAGCAGCCCTAGCGGGAGCGTCACCGGGGAGCTGTTTTTT
CDR3: CASSPSGSVTGELFF

D: -
V: TRBV6-1
length: 14
J: TRBJ1-5
size: -
DNA: TGTGCCAGCAACAACGGACGAGAAAATCAGCCCCAGCATTTT
CDR3: CASNNGRENQPQHF

D: TRBD2
V: TRBV29-1
length: 14
J: TRBJ2-5
size: many
DNA: TGCAGCGTTGTACGACTAGCGGGAGGAGAGACCCAGTACTTC
CDR3: CSVVRLAGGETQYF

D: -
V: TRBV24-1
length: 15
J: TRBJ2-2
size: -
DNA: TGTGCCACCAGTGCGCGGAGTCTGGCCACCGGGGAGCTGTTTTTT
CDR3: CATSARSLATGELFF

D: -
V: TRBV2
length: 17
J: TRBJ2-1
size: -
DNA: TGTGCCAGCAGGGCTTTATCGGGGACCGGGATTGGGGATGAGCAGTTCTTC
CDR3: CASRALSGTGIGDEQFF

D: -
V: TRBV6-2/TRBV6-3
length: 13
J: TRBJ2-5
size: -
DNA: TGTGCCAGCGGATACGGGAAGGTAGAGACCCAGTACTTC
CDR3: CASGYGKVETQYF

D: -
V: TRBV2
length: 12
J: TRBJ1-5
size: many
DNA: TGTGCCAGCAGACGGGACAATCAGCCCCAGCATTTT
CDR3: CASRRDNQPQHF

D: TRBD1
V: TRBV24-1
length: 16
J: TRBJ2-1
size: few
DNA: TGTGCCACCAGTGATCGACAGGGGGCCTCCTACAATGAGCAGTTCTTC
CDR3: CATSDRQGASYNEQFF

D: -
V: TRBV20-1
length: 11
J: TRBJ1-1
size: -
DNA: TGCAGTGCTATCCTCCCCGGGGAAGCTTTCTTT
CDR3: CSAILPGEAFF

D: -
V: TRBV24-1
length: 12
J: TRBJ2-3
size: few
DNA: TGTGCCACCAGTGATTTGATCGATACGCAGTATTTT
CDR3: CATSDLIDTQYF

D: TRBD2
V: TRBV28
length: 18
J: TRBJ2-1
size: few
DNA: TGTGCCAGCAGCTCCGGGACTAGCGGGGAGAGGACCTACAATGAGCAGTTCTTC
CDR3: CASSSGTSGERTYNEQFF

D: TRBD1
V: TRBV5-4
length: 15
J: TRBJ1-2
size: -
DNA: TGTGCCAGCAGCCCACCCGGGACAGGGGGCTTTGGCTACACCTTC
CDR3: CASSPPGTGGFGYTF

D: TRBD2
V: TRBV10-3
length: 15
J: TRBJ2-7
size: -
DNA: TGTGCCATCAGAGCGGGAGGGCCGTATTCCTACGAGCAGTACTTC
CDR3: CAIRAGGPYSYEQYF

D: TRBD2
V: TRBV4-1
length: 18
J: TRBJ2-1
size: few
DNA: TGCGCCAGCAGCTCGCTAGCGGGAGTCTCGGTTTCCTACAATGAGCAGTTCTTC
CDR3: CASSSLAGVSVSYNEQFF

D: TRBD1
V: TRBV7-2
length: 15
J: TRBJ1-5
size: few
DNA: TGTGCCAGCAGCAAGGGACAGGGGGCCTTTAGGCCCCAGCATTTT
CDR3: CASSKGQGAFRPQHF

D: -
V: TRBV29-1
length: 14
J: TRBJ2-1
size: few
DNA: TGCAGCGTTGACCTTATGACTTCCTACAATGAGCAGTTCTTC
CDR3: CSVDLMTSYNEQFF

D: -
V: TRBV11-2
length: 15
J: TRBJ2-3
size: -
DNA: TGTGCCAGCAGCTCCCCCCGGACTGACACAGATACGCAGTATTTT
CDR3: CASSSPRTDTDTQYF

D: -
V: TRBV3-1
length: 13
J: TRBJ1-2
size: -
DNA: TGTGCCAGCAGACTAGGCAGGGACTATGGCTACACCTTC
CDR3: CASRLGRDYGYTF

D: -
V: TRBV20-1
length: 11
J: TRBJ2-3
size: -
DNA: TGCAGTATTGGCTTCACAGATACGCAGTATTTT
CDR3: CSIGFTDTQYF

D: -
V: TRBV4-3
length: 15
J: TRBJ2-3
size: many
DNA: TGCGCCAGCAGCCATGAGAAGGGGAGCACAGATACGCAGTATTTT
CDR3: CASSHEKGSTDTQYF

D: -
V: TRBV5-1
length: 14
J: TRBJ2-5
size: many
DNA: TGCGCCAGCAGCTTCGACGGACGACAAGAGACCCAGTACTTC
CDR3: CASSFDGRQETQYF

D: -
V: TRBV7-9
length: 15
J: TRBJ2-2
size: -
DNA: TGTGCCAGCAGCCCGAGCGTGGGGCCCGCCGGGGAGCTGTTTTTT
CDR3: CASSPSVGPAGELFF

D: -
V: TRBV6-5
length: 15
J: TRBJ1-5
size: few
DNA: TGTGCCAGCAGTTACCAGGCAGATAGCAATCAGCCCCAGCATTTT
CDR3: CASSYQADSNQPQHF

D: -
V: TRBV29-1
length: 14
J: TRBJ1-1
size: -
DNA: TGCAGCGTCGTTAAGGACAGCTCGGACACTGAAGCTTTCTTT
CDR3: CSVVKDSSDTEAFF

D: TRBD1
V: TRBV24-1
length: 15
J: TRBJ2-3
size: few
DNA: TGTGCCACCGGCCTGACAGGGACCAGCACAGATACGCAGTATTTT
CDR3: CATGLTGTSTDTQYF

D: -
V: TRBV7-8
length: 12
J: TRBJ1-6
size: few
DNA: TGTGCCAGCAGCTTAGCAGATTCACCCCTCCACTTT
CDR3: CASSLADSPLHF

D: -
V: TRBV29-1
length: 15
J: TRBJ2-1
size: many
DNA: TGCAGCGTGGGATGGGGGGGGGACAGCTACAATGAGCAGTTCTTC
CDR3: CSVGWGGDSYNEQFF

D: -
V: TRBV6-2/TRBV6-3
length: 11
J: TRBJ2-7
size: many
DNA: TGTGCCAGCAGCGAAAACTACGAGCAGTACTTC
CDR3: CASSENYEQYF

D: -
V: TRBV20-1
length: 15
J: TRBJ1-5
size: many
DNA: TGCAGTGCTAGAGAAGGTAGGGCGGAGAGTCAGCCCCAGCATTTT
CDR3: CSAREGRAESQPQHF

D: TRBD1
V: TRBV25-1
length: 15
J: TRBJ2-7
size: -
DNA: TGTGCCAGCAGTGAAACGGGACAGGGGCGCTACGAGCAGTACTTC
CDR3: CASSETGQGRYEQYF

D: -
V: TRBV10-3
length: 15
J: TRBJ1-1
size: -
DNA: TGTGCCATCAGTGACCCGGAGGGGGTTCACACTGAAGCTTTCTTT
CDR3: CAISDPEGVHTEAFF

D: -
V: TRBV12-3/TRBV12-4
length: 14
J: TRBJ1-6
size: many
DNA: TGTGCCAGCAGTTTACAGCAGGGTGGCTCACCCCTCCACTTT
CDR3: CASSLQQGGSPLHF

D: -
V: TRBV6-5
length: 15
J: TRBJ2-7
size: -
DNA: TGTGCCAGCAGTTCCATCAGGAGTGGTCTCTACGAGCAGTACTTC
CDR3: CASSSIRSGLYEQYF

D: TRBD2
V: TRBV6-2/TRBV6-3
length: 16
J: TRBJ2-5
size: -
DNA: TGTGCCAGCAACACTAGCGGGAAGCGGCGGTCGGAGACCCAGTACTTC
CDR3: CASNTSGKRRSETQYF

D: TRBD2
V: TRBV5-5
length: 16
J: TRBJ2-1
size: -
DNA: TGTGCCAGCAGCGTAAGGACTAGCGGGAACTACAATGAGCAGTTCTTC
CDR3: CASSVRTSGNYNEQFF

D: -
V: TRBV15
length: 16
J: TRBJ2-1
size: few
DNA: TGTGCCACCAGCAGGCCCCGGGGAAGCTCCTACAATGAGCAGTTCTTC
CDR3: CATSRPRGSSYNEQFF

D: -
V: TRBV7-9
length: 16
J: TRBJ2-1
size: many
DNA: TGTGCCAGCACCCCCGGGGGCGGTCGCTCCTACAATGAGCAGTTCTTC
CDR3: CASTPGGGRSYNEQFF

D: TRBD2
V: TRBV25-1
length: 19
J: TRBJ2-5
size: -
DNA: TGTGCCAGCAGTGAATATAGAGGGACTAGCGGGAGGGCTAGGGAGACCCAGTACTTC
CDR3: CASSEYRGTSGRARETQYF

D: TRBD1
V: TRBV28
length: 15
J: TRBJ2-7
size: -
DNA: TGTGCCAGCAGGCAGATTACAGGGGGTCTTCGCGAGCAGTACTTC
CDR3: CASRQITGGLREQYF

D: -
V: TRBV20-1
length: 15
J: TRBJ2-3
size: few
DNA: TGCAGTGCTACCCGCCCAGGCGGGCGCACAGATACGCAGTATTTT
CDR3: CSATRPGGRTDTQYF

D: -
V: TRBV2
length: 14
J: TRBJ1-1
size: few
DNA: TGTGCCAGCAATTCGAATCCCATGAACACTGAAGCTTTCTTT
CDR3: CASNSNPMNTEAFF

D: -
V: TRBV2
length: 11
J: TRBJ1-2
size: few
DNA: TGTGCCGTGGTTGTCTGGGGTGGCTACACCTTC
CDR3: CAVVVWGGYTF